The TCR beta chain described here comes from a study of OX40 agonist ivuxolimab in advanced cancers. The data were produced by immunoSEQ multiplex PCR, yet TCRdb's version contains in-frame clones alone and is incomplete. The table includes about 60,000 clones, less than 90% detected once. Germline-derived CDR1 and CDR2 are SNHLY and FYNNEI. The germline V and J ends were trimmed by 8 bases and 2 bases, with 21 bases remaining between them. The CDR3 loop spans 16 amino acids. The V gene is TRBV2, the J gene TRBJ2-5, with D tentatively TRBD2 (6 bases). The receptor comes from an adult with an advanced solid tumor such as melanoma, head and neck, liver or kidney cancer. This sample comprised CD4+ or CD8+ T cells sorted from blood, obtained in a trial of the OX40 agonist ivuxolimab. The CDR3 DNA reads TGTGCCAGCGAAAACGTGAGTCTCGGACTACAAGAGACCCAGTACTTC. It codes for CASENVSLGLQETQYF.